The following is a T cell receptor beta chain sequence with its context. Time point given: sample taken at primary tumor resection. Whole RNA was taken from tumor, nontumor lung or frozen PBMC; it was then sequenced unsorted. Donation came from around 77 patients with untreated early-stage non-small cell lung cancer. The entry originates in a study of spatial heterogeneity in lung cancer. Study-level background: Across the raw uncorrected reads, a unique TCR and UMI combination was observed, on average, more than ten times.

This CDR3 has 15 amino acids. CDR1 is MNHNY and CDR2 is SVGAGI in the germline V gene (reference sequence). The germline V and J ends were trimmed by 2 bases and 1 base, with 12 bases remaining between them. Every molecule of TCR cDNA had its own unique molecular identifier. MiXCR was run by TCRdb on the 5' RACE reads, yielding one entry per CDR3 protein. The table lists roughly 82,000 distinct CDR3 sequences, roughly 12% of them singletons. The sequence was collected from a male donor with early-stage non-small cell lung cancer. Source: PBMCs, taken at surgery. The chain carries TRBV6-6 and TRBJ2-7; TRBD1 is a possible D gene (6 bases). CDR3 protein: CASSYGDTESYEQYF. The CDR3 coding sequence is TGTGCCAGCAGTTACGGGGACACAGAATCCTACGAGCAGTACTTC.